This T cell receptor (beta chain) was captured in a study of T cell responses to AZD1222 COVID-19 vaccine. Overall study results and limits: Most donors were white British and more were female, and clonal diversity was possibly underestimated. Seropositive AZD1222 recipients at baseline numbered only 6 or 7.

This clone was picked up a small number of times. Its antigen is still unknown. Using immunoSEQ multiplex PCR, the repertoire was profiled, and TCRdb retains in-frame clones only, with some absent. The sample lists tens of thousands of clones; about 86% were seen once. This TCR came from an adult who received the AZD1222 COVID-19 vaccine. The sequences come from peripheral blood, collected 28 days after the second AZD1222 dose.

The CDR3 here is CASSFRYLGRNGAWAYEQYF. CDR3 DNA sequence: TGTGCCAGCAGTTTCCGATACCTGGGGCGGAATGGCGCGTGGGCCTACGAGCAGTACTTC. The chain joins TRBV27 to TRBJ2-7; perhaps TRBD1 as D (5 bases). The CDR3 sequence is 20 residues long. V was shortened by 3 bases and J by 2 bases, with 29 bases between the two germline ends. Germline values: CDR1 MNHEY, CDR2 SMNVEV (reference sequence).